What follows is one T cell receptor beta chain and its context. This sample was included in a study of shared clonotypes between healthy human individuals. This CDR3 has 16 residues. Germline loops: CDR1 MDHEN, CDR2 SYDVKM. Trimming took 8 bases from V and 6 from J, leaving 22 bases between them. Across several immunoSEQ plates, the genomic DNA of each subset was split evenly. Produced via immunoSEQ multiplex PCR; TCRdb's table is partial and in-frame only. The sample lists about 2.4 million clones, more than 85% seen once, with roughly 0.39% in the top ten. The rearrangement joins TRBV28 to TRBJ2-2, with D possibly TRBD2 on 6 matching bases. The TCR sequence derives from a man in his late teens or twenties in good health. Some clones in this sample may be carry-over from other donors' samples. Source material: naive CD4+ T cells from PBMCs. Subset given: CD45RA+ positively selected. The CDR3 protein is CASLRGLLWEAGELFF. For the CDR3, the DNA is TGTGCCAGCTTACGGGGACTTTTATGGGAGGCCGGGGAGCTGTTTTTT.